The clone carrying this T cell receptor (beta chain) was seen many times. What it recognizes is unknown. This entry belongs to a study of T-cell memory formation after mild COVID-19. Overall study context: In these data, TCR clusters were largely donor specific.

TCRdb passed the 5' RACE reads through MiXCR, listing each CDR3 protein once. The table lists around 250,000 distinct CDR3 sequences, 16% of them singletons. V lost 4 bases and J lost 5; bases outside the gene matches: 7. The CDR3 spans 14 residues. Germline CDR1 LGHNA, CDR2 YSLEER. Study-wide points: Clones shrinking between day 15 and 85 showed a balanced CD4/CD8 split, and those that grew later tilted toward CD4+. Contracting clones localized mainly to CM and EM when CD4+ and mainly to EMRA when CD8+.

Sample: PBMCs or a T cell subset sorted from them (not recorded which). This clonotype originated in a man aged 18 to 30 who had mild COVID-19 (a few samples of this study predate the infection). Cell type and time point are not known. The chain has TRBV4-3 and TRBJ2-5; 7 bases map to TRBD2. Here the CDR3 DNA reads TGCGCCAGCAGCCCGTCACTAGCGACCGAGACCCAGTACTTC. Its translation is CASSPSLATETQYF.